This T cell receptor (beta chain) was sequenced for a study of control samples from healthy donors and cancer patients. Trimming took 0 bases from V and 6 from J, leaving 3 bases between them. Germline values: CDR1 LGHNT, CDR2 FRNRAP. This CDR3 comprises 13 residues. The protocol was immunoSEQ multiplex PCR, while the TCRdb copy is restricted to in-frame clones and leaves out a portion. The table includes tens of thousands of clones, about 89% detected once. This clonotype originated in a man aged 50 or older in good health. Sequenced material: blood. The genes are TRBV12-5 and TRBJ1-6; D unclear. CDR3 nucleotide sequence: TGTGCTAGTGGTTTGGTTCTTAATTCACCCCTCCACTTT. It codes for CASGLVLNSPLHF.